A selection of T cell receptor beta chains follows, all from one sample in a study of shared clonotypes between healthy human individuals. This table comes from immunoSEQ multiplex PCR, and its TCRdb copy is limited to in-frame clones, with some not included. The data hold roughly 2.5 million clones, with approximately 94% observed a single time. Sequencing was carried out using naive CD4+ T cells sorted from blood. The receptors come from a man younger than 35 in good health. CDR3s include the opening cysteine and the closing phenylalanine or tryptophan.

cdr3_length	v_call	j_call	cdr3_aa
17	TRBV18	TRBJ1-2	CASSPPNHPGQDYGYTF
15	TRBV5-1	TRBJ2-4	CASSRSYSSGNIQYF
16	TRBV11-2	TRBJ2-5	CASSHRWTNFGETQYF
14	TRBV6-5	TRBJ2-7	CASSRTGTINEQYF
15	TRBV18	TRBJ2-1	CASSPLSGASNEQFF
14	TRBV5-1	TRBJ1-3	CASSLPGSGNTIYF
17	TRBV7-9	TRBJ2-1	CASSPPPGSGSDNEQFF
12	TRBV30	TRBJ2-7	CAWKGRSYEQYF
16	TRBV9	TRBJ1-6	CASSPREGPYNSPLHF
11	TRBV2	TRBJ2-7	CASSRSGQQYF
11	TRBV7-9	TRBJ1-2	CAGSSNYGYTF
13	TRBV5-1	TRBJ2-7	CASSLNPTGEQYF
14	TRBV2	TRBJ1-1	CASSESGAGTEAFF
18	TRBV11-1	TRBJ2-3	CASSLRLAGASSTDTQYF